The 14 T cell receptor beta chains given below trace back to one sample, sequenced in a study of blood T cell repertoires in COVID-19. The protocol was immunoSEQ multiplex PCR, while the TCRdb copy is restricted to in-frame clones and leaves out a portion. The sample yields approximately 76,000 clones, around 83% seen once. The specimen sequenced was peripheral blood. These receptors all come from an older man with active or convalescent COVID-19.

V gene TRBV2 combines with J gene TRBJ2-2; D possibly corresponds to TRBD2 (7 bases). V was clipped by 4 bases and J by 6 bases, with 15 bases between them. This CDR3 is 15 amino acids long. Looked up from germline, CDR1 is SNHLY and CDR2 is FYNNEI. The CDR3 here is CASSAPRGAPGELFF. CDR3 coding DNA: TGTGCCAGCAGTGCCCCCCGGGGGGCCCCCGGGGAGCTGTTTTTT.

V gene TRBV5-6 combines with J gene TRBJ2-1, with D perhaps TRBD2 (5 bases). The CDR3 has 17 residues. V lost 6 bases to trimming and J lost 5 bases, with 24 bases between them. From germline, CDR1 is SGHDT and CDR2 YYEEEE. CDR3 bases: TGTGCCAGCACTAGATTTTCCCTAGCCGGTAGTAACAATGAGCAGTTCTTC. This codes for CASTRFSLAGSNNEQFF.

The chain links TRBV7-3 to TRBJ2-5; 8 bases are shared with TRBD2. Trimming removed 0 bases from V and 4 bases from J; junction bases left unmatched: 4. The CDR3 covers 15 residues. Germline V gene lookup returns CDR1 SGHTA and CDR2 FQGTGA. Here the CDR3 DNA reads TGTGCCAGCAGCTTAACCGGGGGGGCCGGAGAGACCCAGTACTTC. Protein: CASSLTGGAGETQYF. Full variable domain (rest looked up from reference TRBV7-3 and TRBJ2-5): GAGVSQTPSNKVTEKGKYVELRCDPISGHTALYWYRQSLGQGPEFLIYFQGTGAADDSGLPNDRFFAVRPEGSVSTLKIQRTERGDSAVYLCASSLTGGAGETQYFGPGTRLLVL.

The chain uses TRBV7-6 and TRBJ2-5, with TRBD1 identical over 7 bases. V lost 5 bases to trimming and J lost 7 bases; unmatched junction nucleotides: 10. The V gene's germline CDR1 is SGHVS and CDR2 FNYEAQ. The CDR3 covers 14 residues. This CDR3 is CASSKGGGFGTQYF. CDR3 sequence (DNA): TGTGCCAGCAGCAAAGGGGGCGGGTTCGGGACCCAGTACTTC.

The CDR3 DNA follows: TGTGCCAGCAGCCCAGGGTCAGATACGCAGTATTTT. Translating it yields CASSPGSDTQYF. This sequence joins TRBV28 and TRBJ2-3; perhaps TRBD1 as D (5 bases). V dropped 6 bases and J dropped 4 bases, with 8 bases sitting between them. This CDR3 contains 12 residues. The germline CDR1 and CDR2 sequences are MDHEN and SYDVKM.

The chain recombines TRBV28 with TRBJ1-2; 12 bases line up with TRBD1. The CDR3 has 17 residues. CDR1 is MDHEN and CDR2 is SYDVKM in the germline V gene. The V gene end was trimmed by 4 bases and the J gene end by 4 bases; junction bases not matched to a gene: 10. CDR3 DNA: TGTGCCAGCAGTTCGGGACAGGGGGCCCCCTTCGGCTATGGCTACACCTTC. It is translated as CASSSGQGAPFGYGYTF.

The chain is built from TRBV11-2 and TRBJ2-1; D possibly corresponds to TRBD1 (5 bases). The CDR3 consists of 17 residues. CDR1 is SGHAT, CDR2 FQNNGV, per germline. Trimming stripped 0 bases from V and 8 bases from J, with 20 bases between. DNA of the CDR3: TGTGCCAGCAGCTTAGATCGCTGGACGCCAGGGTCCTATGAGCAGTTCTTC. This sequence encodes CASSLDRWTPGSYEQFF.

This clone came up many times. V usage is TRBV10-3 and J usage is TRBJ1-6; no clear D. Germline loops: CDR1 ENHRY, CDR2 SYGVKD. Trimming removed 6 bases at V and 8 bases at J, with 14 bases between. The CDR3 is 14 residues long. CDR3 sequence: CAISSGGQDSPLHF. The CDR3 coding sequence is TGTGCCATCAGCTCGGGAGGGCAGGATTCACCCCTCCACTTT.

The V call is TRBV6-5, the J call TRBJ1-3, with TRBD1 matching 8 bases. The CDR3 consists of 16 residues. Germline CDR1 is MNHEY and CDR2 is SVGAGI. V shed 2 bases, J shed 2 bases, and the junction held 5 bases outside the gene matches. CDR3 coding DNA: TGTGCCAGCAGTTACACAGGACAGGGAACTGGAAACACCATATATTTT. This gives the protein CASSYTGQGTGNTIYF.

The V call is TRBV7-8, the J call TRBJ2-3; tentatively, D is TRBD2 (5 bases). Germline CDR1 is SGHVS and CDR2 is FQNEAQ. The CDR3 is 16 residues long. V was trimmed by 5 bases and J by 6 bases, leaving 21 bases between them. For the CDR3, the DNA is TGTGCCAGCAGCCTGCTAACCGGGATACCGAGGGATACGCAGTATTTT. As protein: CASSLLTGIPRDTQYF.

The CDR3 nucleotides are TGTGCCACGGGTAAAGGGAGCACTGAAGCTTTCTTT. It codes for CATGKGSTEAFF. The chain uses TRBV3-1 (or the pseudogene TRBV3-2) and TRBJ1-1, with unresolved D. Trimming took off 10 bases at V and 4 bases at J, with 13 bases between the two ends. The CDR3 is made up of 12 amino acids. Germline V CDR1 and CDR2: LGHDT, YNNKEL (reference sequence).

The chain employs TRBV7-2 and TRBJ1-2; unclear D gene. The germline CDR1 and CDR2 sequences are SGHTA and FQGNSA. V lost 5 bases and J 3 bases, leaving 13 bases between the germline ends. The CDR3 has 14 residues. The CDR3 here is CASSPHSGYYGYTF. CDR3 DNA sequence: TGTGCCAGCAGCCCCCATTCGGGATACTATGGCTACACCTTC.

The chain joins TRBV5-1 to TRBJ1-1, with D possibly matching TRBD1 (6 bases). CDR1 is SGHRS and CDR2 is YFSETQ in the germline V gene. The CDR3 loop spans 14 amino acids. Trimming took 7 bases from V and 3 from J, leaving 16 bases between them. CDR3 protein: CASSFDRFDTEAFF. The CDR3 DNA reads as TGCGCCAGCTCATTTGACAGGTTCGACACTGAAGCTTTCTTT.

This chain uses TRBV7-9 with TRBJ1-3; 7 positions match TRBD1. The CDR3 totals 13 residues. Germline V lookup: CDR1 SEHNR, CDR2 FQNEAQ (reference sequence). Losses at the gene ends were 5 bases for V and 8 bases for J; bases not matched to a gene: 6. CDR3 bases: TGTGCCAGCAGCCGAGGACAGGAGGACACCATATATTTT. This sequence encodes CASSRGQEDTIYF.